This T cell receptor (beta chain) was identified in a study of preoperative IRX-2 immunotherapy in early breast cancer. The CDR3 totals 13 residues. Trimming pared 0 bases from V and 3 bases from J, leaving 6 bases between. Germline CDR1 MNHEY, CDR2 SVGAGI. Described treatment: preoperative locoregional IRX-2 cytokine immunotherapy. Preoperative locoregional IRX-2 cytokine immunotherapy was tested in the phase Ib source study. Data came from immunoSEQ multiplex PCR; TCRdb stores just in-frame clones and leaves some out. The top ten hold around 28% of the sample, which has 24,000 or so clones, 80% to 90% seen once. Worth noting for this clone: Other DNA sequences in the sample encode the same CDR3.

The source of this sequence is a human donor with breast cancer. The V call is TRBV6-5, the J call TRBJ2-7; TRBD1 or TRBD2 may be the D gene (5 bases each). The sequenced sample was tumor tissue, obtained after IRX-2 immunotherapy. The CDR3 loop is CASSYSRGYEQYV. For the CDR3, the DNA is TGTGCCAGCAGTTACTCGAGGGGCTACGAGCAGTACGTC.